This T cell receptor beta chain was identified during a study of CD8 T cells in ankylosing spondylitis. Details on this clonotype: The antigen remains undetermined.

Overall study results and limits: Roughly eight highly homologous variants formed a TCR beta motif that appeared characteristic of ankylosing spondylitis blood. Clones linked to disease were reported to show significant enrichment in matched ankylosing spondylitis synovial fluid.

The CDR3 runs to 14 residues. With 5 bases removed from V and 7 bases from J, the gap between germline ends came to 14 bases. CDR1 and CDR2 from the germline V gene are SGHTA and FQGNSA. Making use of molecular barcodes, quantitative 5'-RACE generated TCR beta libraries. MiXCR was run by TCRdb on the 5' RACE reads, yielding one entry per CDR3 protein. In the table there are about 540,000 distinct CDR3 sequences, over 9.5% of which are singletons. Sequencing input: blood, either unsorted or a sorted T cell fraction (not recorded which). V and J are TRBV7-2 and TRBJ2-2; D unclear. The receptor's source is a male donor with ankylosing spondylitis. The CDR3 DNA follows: TGTGCCAGCAGCCTCCCCCCAGGTGTCGGGGAGCTGTTTTTT. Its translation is CASSLPPGVGELFF.